Listed below are T cell receptor beta chains from one sample, sequenced in a study of CXCR3-negative and CXCR3-positive naive CD8 T cells. TCRdb reprocessed the 5' RACE reads, keeping one entry per CDR3 protein, no DNA. Recorded here are roughly 56,000 distinct CDR3 sequences; the top ten clones represent about 0.42%. The sample comprised naive CXCR3- CD8+ T cells from blood. The receptors come from a human donor in good health. Some clones in this sample may be carry-over from other donors' samples. CDR3s include the opening cysteine and the closing phenylalanine or tryptophan. A clone size is listed for some rows: how often the clone was seen (once, few, many), or a class if it is expanded.

TRBV29-1	TRBJ2-1	.	CSVHPSGSFYNEQFF
TRBV10-3	TRBJ2-5	.	CAISGETYQETQYF
TRBV28	TRBJ1-4	.	CASGTGTGNEKLFF
TRBV7-6	TRBJ2-1	.	CASSPSLGLSSYNEQFF
TRBV2	TRBJ2-1	.	CASSEGTEDYNEQFF
TRBV30	TRBJ2-7	.	CASGLGNEQYF
TRBV5-1	TRBJ1-4	.	CASSFRQPNEKLFF
TRBV9	TRBJ2-2	.	CASSATAGPNTGELFF
TRBV7-6	TRBJ2-7	.	CASSLEGQGAYEQYF
TRBV7-9	TRBJ1-1	.	CASSFVDSGEAFF
TRBV10-3	TRBJ2-3	.	CAISEGASGPPADTQYF
TRBV29-1	TRBJ2-1	.	CSAGPLGPAYNEQFF
TRBV7-2	TRBJ2-5	.	CASSYWDSHLREYF
TRBV2	TRBJ2-3	.	CASSWDRATDTQYF
TRBV12-3/TRBV12-4	TRBJ2-7	.	CASSSFLQTYEQYF
TRBV5-1	TRBJ1-4	.	CASSDGQVRATNEKLFF
TRBV12-3/TRBV12-4	TRBJ2-7	.	CASSTQDSPYEQYF
TRBV6-1	TRBJ2-1	.	CASSEESYLDNEQFF
TRBV7-2	TRBJ2-1	.	CASSFRDNLGNEQFF
TRBV12-3/TRBV12-4	TRBJ2-3	.	CASSLSLLAGVSTDTQYF
TRBV29-1	TRBJ1-1	.	CSVWWLVGGNTEAFF
TRBV7-9	TRBJ2-5	.	CASTLQRESWETQYF
TRBV14	TRBJ2-2	.	CASSFRRENTGELFF
TRBV4-3	TRBJ2-1	.	CASSQDTNGPYNEQFF
TRBV4-2	TRBJ1-1	.	CASSRGESEAFF
TRBV11-2	TRBJ2-7	.	CASGWDGPYEQYF
TRBV29-1	TRBJ2-2	.	CSAYQRQAPGELFF
TRBV4-3	TRBJ2-7	.	CASSQGHTYEQYF
TRBV28	TRBJ2-1	.	CASSWGDRSYNEQFF
TRBV19	TRBJ2-2	.	CASTPPNTGELFF
TRBV12-3/TRBV12-4	TRBJ2-6	.	CASSPIQGSSGANVLTF
TRBV28	TRBJ2-7	.	CASSLLTGISYEQYF
TRBV15	TRBJ2-3	.	CATSTSGGYTDTQYF
TRBV10-2	TRBJ2-7	.	CASLGDYDSYEQYF
TRBV9	TRBJ2-3	.	CASSVSPSTSTDTQYF
TRBV6-2/TRBV6-3	TRBJ2-7	.	CASTATGSSYEQYF
TRBV27	TRBJ1-2	.	CASRVGDYGYTF
TRBV4-2	TRBJ2-1	.	CASSQEGRFYGSGEQFF
TRBV28	TRBJ2-1	.	CASRNRWNEQFF
TRBV20-1	TRBJ2-7	.	CSARPDLSGLAGGPEGYEQYF
TRBV12-3/TRBV12-4	TRBJ2-7	.	CASMLGPGYEQYF
TRBV7-3	TRBJ2-3	.	CASSLVAGGTDTQYF
TRBV6-6	TRBJ2-7	.	CASSPGLAGLYEQYF
TRBV29-1	TRBJ2-7	.	CSVETTAFGEQYF
TRBV4-3	TRBJ1-1	.	CASSEKTQVNTEAFF
TRBV28	TRBJ1-5	.	CASSANGYSNQPQHF
TRBV29-1	TRBJ1-1	.	CSVEELSVPGPYDKVNTEALF
TRBV29-1	TRBJ2-7	.	CSVEDWKPRSGYEQYF
TRBV7-9	TRBJ1-1	.	CASSLAQAGPGENTEAFF
TRBV11-3	TRBJ2-7	.	CASSLPGVGYEQYF
TRBV29-1	TRBJ2-1	.	CSVGGFNGRLAGDQRQFF
TRBV7-8	TRBJ2-5	.	CASSLGVFGQETQYF
TRBV4-2	TRBJ2-3	.	CASSQRETGSDTQYF
TRBV6-6	TRBJ2-5	.	CASIGTYSRAETQYF
TRBV7-9	TRBJ2-7	.	CASLHGPGGTYEQYF
TRBV12-3/TRBV12-4	TRBJ1-1	.	CASTDTVTEAFF
TRBV29-1	TRBJ1-4	.	CSARTGEKLFF
TRBV7-9	TRBJ2-7	.	CASSPSLRGWQYF
TRBV7-6	TRBJ2-5	medium-sized	CASSLAGLAGGQETQYF
TRBV20-1	TRBJ2-3	.	CSASDSSTDTQYF